This is a list of T cell receptor beta chains from one sample in a study of OX40 agonist ivuxolimab in advanced cancers. The table came from immunoSEQ multiplex PCR; TCRdb's copy has only in-frame clones and leaves some out. This sample carries some 66,000 clones, about four fifths of them seen once, and the ten largest clones take 2.5%. Sequenced here: CD4+ or CD8+ T cells sorted from blood, sampled in a trial of the OX40 agonist ivuxolimab. These receptors came from an adult with an advanced solid tumor such as melanoma, head and neck, liver or kidney cancer. Each CDR3 is given with its conserved first and last residue. The D gene is left open where the match is weak. Expanded clones get a size class; other rows say once, few or many, or leave the size out.

J gene,V gene,clone size,D gene,CDR3 protein,CDR3 DNA
TRBJ2-7,TRBV29-1,.,TRBD1,CSVRGTGNYEQYF,TGCAGCGTCCGCGGGACAGGGAACTACGAGCAGTACTTC
TRBJ2-7,TRBV12-5,.,.,CASGFWGSYEQYF,TGTGCTAGTGGTTTCTGGGGTTCCTACGAGCAGTACTTC
TRBJ2-2,TRBV10-3,.,.,CAISIYEDTGELFF,TGTGCCATCAGTATATACGAGGACACCGGGGAGCTGTTTTTT
TRBJ2-1,TRBV4-2,.,TRBD2,CASSQARTSGYNEQFF,TGTGCCAGCAGCCAAGCGAGGACTAGCGGATACAATGAGCAGTTCTTC
TRBJ1-5,TRBV30,.,.,CAWSPRRGVGNQPQHF,TGTGCCTGGAGCCCGAGGAGGGGCGTCGGCAATCAGCCCCAGCATTTT
TRBJ2-7,TRBV15,.,.,CATSRSAILGEQYF,TGTGCCACCAGCAGATCCGCTATACTGGGGGAGCAGTACTTC
TRBJ1-3,TRBV9,.,TRBD1,CASSLRQGATDTIYF,TGTGCCAGCAGCCTGCGACAGGGGGCGACCGACACCATATATTTT
TRBJ2-7,TRBV28,.,.,CASSLGFLSSYEQYF,TGTGCCAGCAGTTTGGGCTTCTTAAGCTCCTACGAGCAGTACTTC
TRBJ2-1,TRBV7-3,.,TRBD2,CASSLGRAGAGNEQFF,TGTGCCAGCAGCTTAGGGCGAGCGGGAGCTGGCAATGAGCAGTTCTTC
TRBJ2-1,TRBV9,few,TRBD2,CASSVVSPPRLAGMTYNEQFF,TGTGCCAGCAGCGTAGTCAGCCCCCCCCGACTAGCGGGGATGACCTACAATGAGCAGTTCTTC
TRBJ2-2,TRBV5-1,.,TRBD2,CASGVSGANTGELFF,TGCGCCAGTGGGGTTAGCGGGGCGAACACCGGGGAGCTGTTTTTT
TRBJ1-3,TRBV6-5,.,.,CASSSRMNTIYF,TGTGCCAGCAGTTCACGGATGAACACCATATATTTT
TRBJ2-5,TRBV5-4,.,TRBD2,CASSLEAGDETQYF,TGTGCCAGCAGCTTGGAAGCGGGAGATGAGACCCAGTACTTC
TRBJ2-7,TRBV7-2,.,TRBD2,CASSLGTSGSGYEQYF,TGTGCCAGCAGCTTAGGGACTAGCGGGAGCGGGTACGAGCAGTACTTC
TRBJ2-3,TRBV7-3,.,.,CASSFGGSTDTQYF,TGTGCCAGCAGCTTTGGCGGCAGCACAGATACGCAGTATTTT
TRBJ1-1,TRBV2,.,TRBD1,CASKPDRGPEAFF,TGTGCCAGCAAGCCAGACAGGGGCCCTGAAGCTTTCTTT
TRBJ2-7,TRBV9,once,.,CASSVAPEASQYF,TGTGCCAGCAGCGTAGCTCCCGAGGCTAGTCAGTACTTC
TRBJ2-3,TRBV12-5,.,.,CASGLLVGHNTHF,TGTGCTAGTGGTTTGTTGGTTGGCCACAATACGCATTTT
TRBJ2-3,TRBV6-4,.,TRBD2,CASSVLAGGTDTQYF,TGTGCCAGCAGTGTCTTAGCGGGAGGGACAGATACGCAGTATTTT
TRBJ2-3,TRBV29-1,.,TRBD1,CSVDGQANYQYF,TGCAGCGTTGATGGACAGGCCAATTATCAGTATTTT
TRBJ2-3,TRBV6-4,.,.,CASSELHSTDTQYF,TGTGCCAGCAGTGAACTACATTCCACAGATACGCAGTATTTT
TRBJ1-5,TRBV7-9,many,.,CASSWGADSNQPQHF,TGTGCCAGCAGCTGGGGGGCAGATAGCAATCAGCCCCAGCATTTT
TRBJ2-1,TRBV7-2,few,.,CASSLGFGEQFF,TGTGCCAGCAGCTTAGGTTTTGGTGAGCAGTTCTTC
TRBJ1-2,TRBV6-1,.,TRBD1,CASSQLRQGAGGYTF,TGTGCCAGCAGTCAACTTCGACAGGGGGCCGGTGGCTACACCTTC
TRBJ2-7,TRBV19,.,TRBD2,CATRLAGGHEQYF,TGTGCCACTCGACTAGCGGGAGGACACGAGCAGTACTTC
TRBJ2-7,TRBV11-2,once,TRBD1,CASSPAGGTYEQYF,TGTGCCAGCAGCCCAGCAGGGGGAACCTACGAGCAGTACTTC
TRBJ1-5,TRBV12-5,.,TRBD1,CASGLGSGGGNQPQHF,TGTGCTAGTGGTTTGGGCTCAGGGGGCGGTAATCAGCCCCAGCATTTT
TRBJ2-7,TRBV10-3,.,.,CAIGSASYEQYF,TGTGCCATCGGGAGCGCCTCCTACGAGCAGTACTTC
TRBJ2-2,TRBV25-1,.,TRBD2,CASSGIGGRTGELFF,TGTGCCAGCAGTGGGATTGGCGGGAGGACCGGGGAGCTGTTTTTT